The 13 T cell receptor beta chains below come from one sample, sequenced in a study of cytomegalovirus exposure and HLA in healthy donors. The PCR made use of 60 Vbeta and 13 Jbeta primers. Repertoires were generated with immunoSEQ multiplex PCR, while TCRdb's copy carries only in-frame clones and drops some. Altogether 80,000 to 100,000 clones are present, 65% to 80% being singletons, with the ten largest covering approximately 15%. Source material: PBMCs. Source of these receptors: a woman younger than 30 in good health and CMV-seropositive.

The chain has TRBV7-3 and TRBJ1-1; possible D gene TRBD1, 6 bases. With 4 bases removed from V and 1 base from J, the gap between germline ends came to 13 bases. This CDR3 is built from 15 residues. The V gene's germline CDR1 is SGHTA and CDR2 FQGTGA. The CDR3 DNA reads as TGTGCCAGCAGCTCCGCTCGGGACAAGAACACTGAAGCTTTCTTT. This encodes CASSSARDKNTEAFF.

CDR3 sequence (DNA): TGTGCCAGCAGTTGGTTGCAGGGGTTGAATTCACCCCTCCACTTT. Its protein is CASSWLQGLNSPLHF. The chain combines TRBV27 with TRBJ1-6; tentatively, D is TRBD1 (6 bases). The CDR3 covers 15 residues. Germline CDR1 and CDR2: MNHEY and SMNVEV (reference sequence). Trimming shortened V by 4 bases and J by 7 bases, and 14 bases separated the two germline ends.

This chain's CDR3 is CASSLVVKETQYF. The CDR3 DNA sequence: TGTGCCAGCAGCTTAGTAGTAAAAGAGACCCAGTACTTC. The rearrangement uses TRBV7-2 and TRBJ2-5, with unresolved D. Germline V gene sequence: CDR1 SGHTA, CDR2 FQGNSA. The V end lost 1 base, the J end lost 3 bases, and 6 bases lay between the germline ends. The length of the CDR3 is 13 residues.

This clone was observed a few times. V and J are TRBV9 and TRBJ2-5; 8 positions agree with TRBD2. CDR3 length: 16 residues. Trimming cost V 3 bases and J 3 bases; bases outside gene matches: 10. Germline lookup yields CDR1 SGDLS and CDR2 YYNGEE. The CDR3 sequence is CASSALIGGAKETQYF. CDR3 nucleotide sequence: TGTGCCAGCAGCGCCCTGATCGGGGGGGCGAAAGAGACCCAGTACTTC.

The CDR3 region is CASSPGGQSNEKLFF. For the CDR3, the DNA is TGTGCCAGCAGCCCGGGTGGACAGTCAAATGAAAAACTGTTTTTT. The genes are TRBV7-9 and TRBJ1-4; tentative D call: TRBD1 (6 bases). V was pared by 5 bases and J by 5 bases, with 15 bases between. CDR1 and CDR2 from the germline V gene are SEHNR and FQNEAQ (reference sequence). This CDR3 region has 15 residues.

The J gene is TRBJ2-1, the V gene TRBV29-1; 9 positions match TRBD2. Germline trimming cut 4 bases from V and 4 bases from J; bases unmatched to any gene: 8. The CDR3 is made up of 15 amino acids. The germline V gene has CDR1 SQVTM and CDR2 ANQGSEA. The DNA for the CDR3 is TGCAGCGTTGGGGGAAGACTAGCGGATTACAATGAGCAGTTCTTC. Amino acid sequence: CSVGGRLADYNEQFF.

The chain is built from TRBV18 and TRBJ1-2; TRBD1 is a possible D gene (5 bases). Trimming removed 8 bases from V and 7 bases from J, with 20 bases in between. Germline V gene sequence: CDR1 KGHSH, CDR2 LQKENI. The CDR3 is 14 amino acids. The CDR3 here is CASRDLGLTAGYTF. The CDR3 region has the DNA TGTGCCAGCCGCGATCTAGGCCTGACAGCTGGCTACACCTTC.

The chain links TRBV7-3 to TRBJ2-7; TRBD2 aligns across 8 bases. CDR3 length equals 16 residues. Germline values: CDR1 SGHTA, CDR2 FQGTGA. V was clipped by 5 bases and J by 3 bases; unmatched bases: 12. Written as DNA, the CDR3 is TGTGCCAGCAGCCCTCGGGGGGGTAGCGGGATCTACGAGCAGTACTTC. Its translation is CASSPRGGSGIYEQYF.

The chain combines TRBV5-1 with TRBJ2-7; 9 bases fit TRBD1. The CDR3 spans 18 residues. Germline assignment: CDR1 SGHRS and CDR2 YFSETQ. The ends lost 4 bases at V and 3 bases at J; junction bases unmatched: 17. The CDR3 loop is CASSPGTGTPRMNYEQYF. The CDR3 nucleotides read TGCGCCAGCAGCCCCGGGACAGGGACCCCCCGAATGAACTACGAGCAGTACTTC. The entire variable domain, with the rest obtained from reference TRBV5-1 and TRBJ2-7, is as follows: KAGVTQTPRYLIKTRGQQVTLSCSPISGHRSVSWYQQTPGQGLQFLFEYFSETQRNKGNFPGRFSGRQFSNSRSEMNVSTLELGDSALYLCASSPGTGTPRMNYEQYFGPGTRLTVT.

This rearrangement joins TRBV4-2 to TRBJ2-2, with TRBD1 identical over 8 bases. V gave up 0 bases and J gave up 1 base; unmatched junction bases: 4. Looked up from germline, CDR1 is LGHNA and CDR2 is YNFKEQ. The CDR3 runs 17 residues. In DNA, the CDR3 is TGTGCCAGCAGCCAAGATAGTGGACAGGGGAACACCGGGGAGCTGTTTTTT. Encoded protein: CASSQDSGQGNTGELFF.

This sequence joins TRBV18 and TRBJ1-4; D might be TRBD1 (5 bases). Trimming took 3 bases from V and 6 from J, leaving 11 bases between them. CDR1 is KGHSH, CDR2 LQKENI, per germline. CDR3 size: 14 residues. This chain's CDR3 is CASSPRGNDEKLFF. The DNA for the CDR3 is TGTGCCAGCTCACCTCGGGGGAACGATGAAAAACTGTTTTTT.

The chain carries TRBV2 and TRBJ2-2; TRBD2 matches 7 bases. The germline V gene has CDR1 SNHLY and CDR2 FYNNEI. With 6 bases clipped from V and 4 bases from J, the junction kept 5 bases outside the gene matches. This CDR3 spans 14 amino acids. CDR3 bases: TGTGCCAGCAGGGGAGGGGCGTTCACCGGGGAGCTGTTTTTT. Amino acids: CASRGGAFTGELFF.

This chain uses TRBV6-1 with TRBJ2-5, with D tentatively TRBD2 (5 bases). The CDR3 consists of 11 residues. Trimming removed 6 bases from V and 9 bases from J, with 11 bases in between. Germline assignment: CDR1 MNHNS and CDR2 SASEGT. The CDR3 region has the DNA TGTGCCAGCAGCGCCACCGGGGCCCAGTACTTC. Protein product: CASSATGAQYF.